This T cell receptor beta chain was retrieved from a study of T-cell reconstitution after alpha-beta-depleted transplantation in children. Study results and limitations: Some patients owed their high day-60 TCRbeta diversity to surviving recipient T cells and thymic progenitors. After transplant, at about two months, alpha-beta T cells were reportedly derived from several hundred expanded graft clones. Newly generated T cells supplied most T-cell counts and diversity one year post-transplant.

Trimming took 5 bases from V and 6 from J, leaving 11 bases between them. CDR1 and CDR2 from the germline V gene are SQVTM and ANQGSEA. The CDR3 is 11 residues long. Unique molecular identifiers featured in how the TCRbeta library was prepared. Each CDR3 protein is one row after TCRdb ran MiXCR on the PCR reads. The table records around 300,000 distinct CDR3 sequences, more than 9% of them present only once. This clonotype was detected many times. Antigen specificity is unknown. Sequencing used peripheral blood, obtained 180 days after TCRalphabeta/CD19-depleted stem cell transplant. The sequence came from a male patient aged 2-15 years who had a stem cell transplant for chronic granulomatous disease, so the T cells may come from the graft donor. This chain connects TRBV29-1 to TRBJ2-7; no clear D. The CDR3 sequence is CSVFSSAEQYF. The CDR3 nucleotides read TGCAGCGTTTTTTCCTCCGCCGAGCAGTACTTC.